Listed here are 3 T cell receptor beta chains from one sample, sequenced in a study of T-cell reconstitution after alpha-beta-depleted transplantation in children. Molecular barcoding with unique molecular identifiers was used for the TCRbeta library. Using its own MiXCR run on the PCR reads, TCRdb lists one record per CDR3 protein. The data contain some 310,000 distinct CDR3 sequences, about a quarter of them seen just once; the ten biggest clones take up over 9.5%. Specimen: PBMCs, mostly from graft donor cells, collected 180 days after TCRalphabeta/CD19-depleted stem cell transplant. The source is a male patient aged 10 to 17 who had a stem cell transplant for acute lymphoblastic leukemia, so the T cells may come from the graft donor.

This rearrangement joins TRBV19 to TRBJ1-2; TRBD1 matches 7 bases. The trim removed 6 bases at V and 2 bases at J, leaving 12 bases unmatched. CDR1 LNHDA and CDR2 SQIVND come from the germline V gene (reference sequence). The CDR3 runs to 16 residues. CDR3 sequence (DNA): TGTGCCAGTAGAGTGGCCCCCACAGGGGCAAACTATGGCTACACCTTC. The encoded protein is CASRVAPTGANYGYTF.

The V and J genes are TRBV7-2 and TRBJ2-1; tentatively, D is TRBD2 (6 bases). V gave up 5 bases and J gave up 10 bases, with 18 bases separating them. The germline V gene has CDR1 SGHTA and CDR2 FQGNSA. The CDR3 length is 14 residues. The CDR3 spells CASSRRRLVEEQFF. As DNA, the CDR3 is TGTGCCAGCAGCCGGAGACGACTAGTGGAGGAGCAGTTCTTC.

The sample holds many counts of this clonotype. The chain couples TRBV5-1 to TRBJ2-1; D gene ambiguous. This CDR3 has 12 residues. The V end lost 3 bases, the J end lost 9 bases, and 10 bases lay between the germline ends. The germline gives CDR1 SGHRS, CDR2 YFSETQ. In DNA, the CDR3 is TGCGCCAGCAGCTGGCGGAGAGTTGAGCAGTTCTTC. Protein: CASSWRRVEQFF.